A selection of T cell receptor beta chains follows, all from one sample in a study of cytomegalovirus exposure and HLA in healthy donors. Only in-frame clones appear in the TCRdb table, and some are missing; sequencing was by immunoSEQ multiplex PCR. The sample comprises about 99,000 clones, about three quarters of which are singletons, and 5% to 6.5% rests with the top ten. The sequenced material came from PBMCs. The receptors originated from a woman aged 18-29 years in good health and CMV-seropositive. CDR3s include the opening cysteine and the closing phenylalanine or tryptophan. The D gene is left open where the match is weak. Clone size appears in some rows only: once, few, many, or a class for an expanded clone.

size,length,J,D,V,DNA,CDR3
-,15,TRBJ2-1,TRBD2,TRBV6-5,TGTGCCAGCAGTTACTTAGGACTAGGCAACAATGAGCAGTTCTTC,CASSYLGLGNNEQFF
few,14,TRBJ2-3,TRBD2,TRBV2,TGTGCCAGCAAGACTAGCGGGAGTACAGATACGCAGTATTTT,CASKTSGSTDTQYF
-,12,TRBJ1-1,TRBD1,TRBV28,TGTGCCAGCAGGGGACCGGGACAGGGTACTTTCTTT,CASRGPGQGTFF
-,13,TRBJ2-3,TRBD2,TRBV9,TGTGCCAGCAGCGCTAGCGGGATCGATACGCAGTATTTT,CASSASGIDTQYF
-,14,TRBJ2-2,TRBD1,TRBV5-1,TGCGCCAGCAGCGCAGGGGGATCGATCGGGGAGCTGTTTTTT,CASSAGGSIGELFF
-,16,TRBJ2-7,TRBD1,TRBV10-3,TGTGCCATCAGTGATTTTGGGACAGGGGGCTACTACGAGCAGTACTTC,CAISDFGTGGYYEQYF
-,12,TRBJ1-5,-,TRBV9,TGTGCCAGCAGCCCCAGGCTCAGGCGAGAGCATTTT,CASSPRLRREHF
once,16,TRBJ1-6,-,TRBV5-1,TGCGCCAGCAGCTTGGAGGCAGGCCAGGGGAATTCACCCCTCCACTTT,CASSLEAGQGNSPLHF
once,15,TRBJ2-3,-,TRBV10-2,TGCGCCAGCAGTGAGGGGGCTTGGGGCACAGATACGCAGTATTTT,CASSEGAWGTDTQYF
-,14,TRBJ2-7,-,TRBV18,TGTGCCAGCTCACTCGCTGGACAGACCTACGAGCAGTACTTC,CASSLAGQTYEQYF
-,15,TRBJ1-1,-,TRBV28,TGTGCCAGCAGTTTCCTTCCAACTCGTTTGGTTGAAGCTTTCTTT,CASSFLPTRLVEAFF
-,15,TRBJ2-7,TRBD2,TRBV30,TGTGCCTGGAGGGGAGGACTAGCGGGAAACTACGAGCAGTACTTC,CAWRGGLAGNYEQYF